Sequencing of this T cell receptor beta chain was carried out in a study of identical twins. Germline values: CDR1 SGHVS, CDR2 FQNEAQ. Trimming removed 4 bases from V and 1 base from J; junction bases left unmatched: 7. This CDR3 has 17 residues. TCRdb redid the calling of the 5' RACE reads with MiXCR, one entry per CDR3 protein. The data show approximately 410,000 distinct CDR3 sequences, about 18% seen once. This clonotype was counted at least ten times. The J gene is TRBJ2-4, the V gene TRBV7-8, with 10 bases aligning to TRBD2. The receptor was derived from a man aged 50 to 60 in good health. What was sequenced was naive T cells sorted from blood. The CDR3 nucleotides read TGTGCCAGCAGCTCGGGTACGGGACTAGCGGCCAAAAACATTCAGTACTTC. Its translation is CASSSGTGLAAKNIQYF. The entire variable domain, with the rest obtained from reference TRBV7-8 and TRBJ2-4, is as follows: GAGVSQSPRYKVAKRGQDVALRCDPISGHVSLFWYQQALGQGPEFLTYFQNEAQLDKSGLPSDRFFAERPEGSVSTLKIQRTQQEDSAVYLCASSSGTGLAAKNIQYFGAGTRLSVL.